This TCR beta chain was identified in a study of T-cell reconstitution after alpha-beta-depleted transplantation in children. Study outcomes and limitations: Hyperexpanded clones declined; after one year, newly produced T cells mostly supplied diversity.

On this clonotype: Its cognate antigen is unknown.

Unique molecular identifiers were used in preparing the TCRbeta library. Each CDR3 protein gets one entry after TCRdb re-called the PCR reads with MiXCR. The repertoire holds a few hundred thousand distinct CDR3 sequences, with under 30% as singletons. V was pared by 3 bases and J by 2 bases, with 5 bases of the junction left unmatched. The CDR3 is 16 residues long. Germline loops: CDR1 MGHDK, CDR2 SYGVNS. This chain joins TRBV25-1 and TRBJ2-7; 12 bases are shared with TRBD2. The source is a girl aged 2 to 10 with Fanconi anemia, due to receive a stem cell transplant. The sequencing used PBMCs, collected before TCRalphabeta/CD19-depleted stem cell transplant. CDR3 coding DNA: TGTGCCAGCAGTGACCCTTCTAGCGGGAGGGCCTACGAGCAGTACTTC. This gives the protein CASSDPSSGRAYEQYF.